Given below is one TCR beta chain in context. The specificity of this receptor is unknown. Base qualities are not provided; no much larger clone lies one nucleotide away. The data were produced on an Illumina HiSeq 1500. The public reads were reanalyzed by TCRdb: fastp trimming at Q25, MiXCR alignment, in-frame beta chains only. Rows merge per CDR3 protein into single entries with the most common DNA and genes. This sample lists about 130,000 distinct CDR3 sequences; approximately 9.2% were detected once. Clones ranked in the top ten supply 10% of the sample. The germline V gene (reference sequence) sets CDR1 to LNHDA and CDR2 to SQIVND. The germline V end is reduced by 3 bases and the J end by 5 bases; junction bases left unmatched: 16. Measured from the cysteine to the phenylalanine, the CDR3 is 18 residues long. Just the 54-base CDR3 DNA is kept, in frame starting at base 1. These data are taken from a study of T cell repertoires in cytomegalovirus infection (dated by TCRdb to about 2019). Study-wide context: The HLA type of each donor mattered for the analysis, because public TCR beta signatures pointed to carriage of CMV infection along with the matching HLA type.

The study at large found these results: The ex vivo response was dominated by HLA-C-restricted CMV-specific TCR beta clonotypes, which also provided the single most frequent clonotype in two of eight donors. In both this cohort and an independent approximately 400-donor cohort, the cumulative frequency of public TCR beta family members distinguished carriers of CMV infection plus the relevant HLA type.

The rearranged segments are TRBV19 and TRBJ1-1; 9 of the junction bases match TRBD1. Sequencing input: PBMCs. The TCR sequence derives from a human donor in good health (CMV status not recorded). Some clones in this sample may be carry-over from other donors' samples. The DNA is as follows: TGTGCCAGTAGTATTCGTCCGGGACAGGGCGTAGGGGCAACTGAAGCTTTCTTT. This codes for CASSIRPGQGVGATEAFF.